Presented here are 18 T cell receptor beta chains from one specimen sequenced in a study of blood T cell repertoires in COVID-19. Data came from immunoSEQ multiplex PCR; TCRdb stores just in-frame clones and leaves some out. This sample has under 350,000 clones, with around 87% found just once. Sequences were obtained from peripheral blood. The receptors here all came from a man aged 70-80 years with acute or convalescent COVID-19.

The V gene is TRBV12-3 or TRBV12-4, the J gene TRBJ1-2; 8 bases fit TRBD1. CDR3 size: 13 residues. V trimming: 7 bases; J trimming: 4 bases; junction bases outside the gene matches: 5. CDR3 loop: CASTPTGVYGYTF. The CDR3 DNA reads TGTGCCAGCACTCCGACAGGGGTCTATGGCTACACCTTC.

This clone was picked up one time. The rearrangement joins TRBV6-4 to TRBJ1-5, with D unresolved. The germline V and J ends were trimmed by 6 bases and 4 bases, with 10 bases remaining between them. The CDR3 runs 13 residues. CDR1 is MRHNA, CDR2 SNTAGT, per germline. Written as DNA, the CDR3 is TGTGCCAGCAGAAGAGAGAGGAATCAGCCCCAGCATTTT. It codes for CASRRERNQPQHF.

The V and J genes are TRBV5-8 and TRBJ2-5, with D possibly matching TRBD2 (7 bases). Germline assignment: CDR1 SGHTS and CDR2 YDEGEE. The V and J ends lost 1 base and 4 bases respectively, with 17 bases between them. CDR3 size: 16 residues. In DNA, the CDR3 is TGTGCCAGCAGCTTGAGGGGGGGGACACGGAGAGAGACCCAGTACTTC. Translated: CASSLRGGTRRETQYF.

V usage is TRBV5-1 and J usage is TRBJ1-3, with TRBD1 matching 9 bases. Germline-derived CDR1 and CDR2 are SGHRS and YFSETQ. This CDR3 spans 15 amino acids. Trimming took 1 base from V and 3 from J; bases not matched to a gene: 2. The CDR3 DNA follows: TGCGCCAGCAGCTTGTCGGGACAGGGTGGAAACACCATATATTTT. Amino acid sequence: CASSLSGQGGNTIYF.

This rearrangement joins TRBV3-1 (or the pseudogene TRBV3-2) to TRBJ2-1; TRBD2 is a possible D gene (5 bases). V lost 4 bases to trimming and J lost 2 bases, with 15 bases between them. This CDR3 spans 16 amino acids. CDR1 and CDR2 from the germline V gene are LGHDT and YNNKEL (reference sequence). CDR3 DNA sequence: TGTGCCAGCAGCCCTCGTCACGGGGAGACCTACAATGAGCAGTTCTTC. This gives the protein CASSPRHGETYNEQFF.

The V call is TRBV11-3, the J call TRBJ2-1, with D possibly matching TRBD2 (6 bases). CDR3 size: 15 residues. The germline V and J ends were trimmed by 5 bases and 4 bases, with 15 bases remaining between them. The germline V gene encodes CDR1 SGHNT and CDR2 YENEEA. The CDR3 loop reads CASSTSGGVYNEQFF. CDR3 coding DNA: TGTGCCAGCAGCACGTCCGGCGGGGTGTACAATGAGCAGTTCTTC. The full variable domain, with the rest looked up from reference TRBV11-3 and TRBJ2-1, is EAGVVQSPRYKIIEKKQPVAFWCNPISGHNTLYWYLQNLGQGPELLIRYENEEAVDDSQLPKDRFSAERLKGVDSTLKIQPAELGDSAVYLCASSTSGGVYNEQFFGPGTRLTVL.

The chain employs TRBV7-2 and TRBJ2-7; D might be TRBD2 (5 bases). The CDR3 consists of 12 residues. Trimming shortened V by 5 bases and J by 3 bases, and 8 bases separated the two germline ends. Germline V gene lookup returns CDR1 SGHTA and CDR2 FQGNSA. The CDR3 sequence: CASSRGLYEQYF. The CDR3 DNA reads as TGTGCCAGCAGCAGAGGACTCTACGAGCAGTACTTC. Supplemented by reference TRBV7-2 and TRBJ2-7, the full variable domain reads GAGVSQSPSNKVTEKGKDVELRCDPISGHTALYWYRQSLGQGLEFLIYFQGNSAPDKSGLPSDRFSAERTGGSVSTLTIQRTQQEDSAVYLCASSRGLYEQYFGPGTRLTVT.

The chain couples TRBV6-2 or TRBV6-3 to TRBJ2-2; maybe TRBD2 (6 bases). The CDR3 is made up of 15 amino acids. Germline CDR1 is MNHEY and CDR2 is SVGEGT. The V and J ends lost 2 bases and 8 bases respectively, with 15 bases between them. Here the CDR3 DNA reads TGTGCCAGCAGTTACGTCAGGAGTGGGACTGGGGAGCTGTTTTTT. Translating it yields CASSYVRSGTGELFF.

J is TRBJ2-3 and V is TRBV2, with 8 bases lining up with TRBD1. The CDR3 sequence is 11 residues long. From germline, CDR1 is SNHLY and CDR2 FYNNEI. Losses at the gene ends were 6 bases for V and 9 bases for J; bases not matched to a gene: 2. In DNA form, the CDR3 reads TGTGCCAGCAGCGCAGGGGGCACGCAGTATTTT. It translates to CASSAGGTQYF.

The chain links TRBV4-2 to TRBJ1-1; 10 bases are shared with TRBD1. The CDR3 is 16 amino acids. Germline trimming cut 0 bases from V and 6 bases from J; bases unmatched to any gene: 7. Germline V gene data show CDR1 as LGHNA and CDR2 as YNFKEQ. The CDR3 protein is CASSQDLGTGEAEAFF. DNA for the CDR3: TGTGCCAGCAGCCAAGATCTTGGGACAGGGGAGGCTGAAGCTTTCTTT.

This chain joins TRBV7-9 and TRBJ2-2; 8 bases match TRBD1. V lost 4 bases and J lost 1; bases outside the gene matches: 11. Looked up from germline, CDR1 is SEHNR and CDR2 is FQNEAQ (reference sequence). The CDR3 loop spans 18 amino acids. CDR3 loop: CASSSRQGSSQNTGELFF. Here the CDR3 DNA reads TGTGCCAGCAGCTCAAGACAGGGGTCCAGCCAGAACACCGGGGAGCTGTTTTTT. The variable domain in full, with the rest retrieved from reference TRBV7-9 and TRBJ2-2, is DTGVSQNPRHKITKRGQNVTFRCDPISEHNRLYWYRQTLGQGPEFLTYFQNEAQLEKSRLLSDRFSAERPKGSFSTLEIQRTEQGDSAMYLCASSSRQGSSQNTGELFFGEGSRLTVL.

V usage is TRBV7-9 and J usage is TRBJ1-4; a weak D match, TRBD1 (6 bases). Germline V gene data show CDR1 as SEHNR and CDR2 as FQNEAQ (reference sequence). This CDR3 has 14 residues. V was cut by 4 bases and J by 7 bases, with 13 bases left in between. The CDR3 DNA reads TGTGCCAGCAGCTCCGGGACATATGGTGAAAAACTGTTTTTT. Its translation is CASSSGTYGEKLFF.

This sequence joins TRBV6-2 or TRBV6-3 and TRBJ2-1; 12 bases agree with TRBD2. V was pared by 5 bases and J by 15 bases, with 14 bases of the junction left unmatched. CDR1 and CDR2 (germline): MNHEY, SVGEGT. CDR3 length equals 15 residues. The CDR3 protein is CASSKALAGGAMVFF. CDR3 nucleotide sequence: TGTGCCAGCAGTAAAGCTCTAGCGGGGGGGGCAATGGTGTTCTTC.

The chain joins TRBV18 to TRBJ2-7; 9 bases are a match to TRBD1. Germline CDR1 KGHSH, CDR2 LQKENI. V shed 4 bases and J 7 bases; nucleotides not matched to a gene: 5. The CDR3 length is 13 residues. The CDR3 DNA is TGTGCCAGCTCACTGGACAGGGGAGAAGAGCAGTACTTC. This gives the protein CASSLDRGEEQYF.

Here the CDR3 reads CASSLGTVFRYEQYF. DNA of the CDR3: TGTGCCAGCAGTTTAGGGACAGTATTTCGCTACGAGCAGTACTTC. The gene calls are TRBV28 and TRBJ2-7; 7 bases are shared with TRBD1. Germline trimming cut 2 bases from V and 3 bases from J; bases unmatched to any gene: 7. CDR1 MDHEN and CDR2 SYDVKM come from the germline V gene. This CDR3 has 15 amino acids.

CDR3 sequence reads: CASSLYPLWTSGNNEQFF. CDR3 in DNA: TGTGCCAGCAGTTTATACCCCCTGTGGACTAGCGGGAACAATGAGCAGTTCTTC. The chain has TRBV27 and TRBJ2-1; 12 bases are a match to TRBD2. This CDR3 is built from 18 residues. Germline CDR1 and CDR2: MNHEY and SMNVEV (reference sequence). V lost 1 base and J lost 5; bases outside the gene matches: 9.

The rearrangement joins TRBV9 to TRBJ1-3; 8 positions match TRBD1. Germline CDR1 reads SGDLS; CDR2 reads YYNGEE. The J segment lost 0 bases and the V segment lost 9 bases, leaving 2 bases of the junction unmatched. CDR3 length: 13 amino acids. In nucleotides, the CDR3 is TGTGCCACAGGGGGCGGCTCTGGAAACACCATATATTTT. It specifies CATGGGSGNTIYF.

For the CDR3, the DNA is TGTGCCAGCACCCTGTTTACCTACAATGAGCAGTTCTTC. Translation gives CASTLFTYNEQFF. The rearrangement uses TRBV6-5 and TRBJ2-1; D unclear. Germline V lookup: CDR1 MNHEY, CDR2 SVGAGI. Between the trimmed V and J ends, which lost 7 bases and 2 bases, there was a span of 9 bases. The CDR3 runs to 13 residues.